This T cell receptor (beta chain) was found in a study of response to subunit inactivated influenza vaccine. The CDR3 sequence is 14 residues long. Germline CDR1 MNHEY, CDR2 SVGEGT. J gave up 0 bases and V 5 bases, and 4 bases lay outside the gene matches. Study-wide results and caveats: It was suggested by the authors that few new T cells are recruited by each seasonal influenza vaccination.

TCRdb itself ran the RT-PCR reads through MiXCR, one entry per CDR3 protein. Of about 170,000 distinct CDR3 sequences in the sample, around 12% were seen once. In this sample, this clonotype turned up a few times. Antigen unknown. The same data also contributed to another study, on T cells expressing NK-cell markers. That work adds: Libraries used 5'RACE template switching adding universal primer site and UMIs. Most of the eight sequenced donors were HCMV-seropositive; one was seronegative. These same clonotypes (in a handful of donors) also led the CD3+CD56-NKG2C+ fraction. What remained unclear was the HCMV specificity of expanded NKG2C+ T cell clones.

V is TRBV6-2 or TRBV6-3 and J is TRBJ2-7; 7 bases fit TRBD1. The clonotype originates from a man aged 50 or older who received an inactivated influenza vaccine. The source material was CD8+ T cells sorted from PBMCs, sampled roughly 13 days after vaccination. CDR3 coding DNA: TGTGCCAGCAGTCGACAGGGAAACTCCTACGAGCAGTACTTC. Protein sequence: CASSRQGNSYEQYF.